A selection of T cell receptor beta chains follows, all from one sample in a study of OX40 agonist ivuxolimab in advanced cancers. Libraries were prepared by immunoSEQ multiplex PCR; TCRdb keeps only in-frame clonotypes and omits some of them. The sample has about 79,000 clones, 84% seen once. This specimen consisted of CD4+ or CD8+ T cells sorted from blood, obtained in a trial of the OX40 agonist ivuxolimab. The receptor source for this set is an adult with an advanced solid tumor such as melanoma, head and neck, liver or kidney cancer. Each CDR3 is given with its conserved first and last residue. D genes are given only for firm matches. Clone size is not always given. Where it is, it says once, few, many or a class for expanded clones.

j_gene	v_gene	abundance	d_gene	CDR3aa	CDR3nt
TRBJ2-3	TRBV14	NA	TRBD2	CASSHLSRGGRTDTQYF	TGTGCCAGCAGCCACCTCTCACGGGGGGGCCGCACAGATACGCAGTATTTT
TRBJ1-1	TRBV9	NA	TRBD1	CASRRGQGSDTEAFF	TGTGCCAGCAGGCGGGGACAGGGTTCTGACACTGAAGCTTTCTTT
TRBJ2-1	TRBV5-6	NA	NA	CASSLEAVSSYNEQFF	TGTGCCAGCAGCTTGGAGGCGGTTAGCTCCTACAATGAGCAGTTCTTC
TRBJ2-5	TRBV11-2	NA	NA	CASSLHRDETQYF	TGTGCCAGCAGCTTACACAGGGACGAGACCCAGTACTTC
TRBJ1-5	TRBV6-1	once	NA	CASSHRQPQHF	TGTGCCAGCAGTCATAGGCAGCCCCAGCATTTT
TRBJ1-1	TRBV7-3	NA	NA	CASSPGGGFKAFF	TGTGCCAGCAGCCCAGGTGGGGGTTTCAAAGCTTTCTTT
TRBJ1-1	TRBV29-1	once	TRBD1	CSVQRGGQGLGTEAFF	TGCAGCGTCCAAAGGGGGGGACAGGGGCTCGGCACTGAAGCTTTCTTT
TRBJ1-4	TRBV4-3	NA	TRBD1	CASSLGQGARIEKLFF	TGCGCCAGCAGCCTCGGACAGGGGGCGCGTATAGAAAAACTGTTTTTT
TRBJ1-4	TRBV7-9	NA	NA	CASSLLEGRNEKLFF	TGTGCCAGCAGCTTATTGGAGGGGAGAAATGAAAAACTGTTTTTT
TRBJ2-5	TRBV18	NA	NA	CASSRDRQETQYF	TGTGCCAGCTCACGCGACAGACAAGAGACCCAGTACTTC
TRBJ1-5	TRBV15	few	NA	CATSRDLPQPQHF	TGTGCCACCAGCAGAGATCTGCCTCAGCCCCAGCATTTT
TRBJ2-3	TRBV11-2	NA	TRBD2	CASSPPGLAGGGTQYF	TGTGCCAGCAGCCCTCCCGGACTAGCGGGGGGAGGTACGCAGTATTTT
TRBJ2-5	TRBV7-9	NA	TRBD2	CASSFALGLAGGGETQYF	TGTGCCAGCAGCTTCGCTCTCGGCTTAGCGGGAGGAGGAGAGACCCAGTACTTC
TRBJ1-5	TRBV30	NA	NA	CAWASGWNQPQHF	TGTGCCTGGGCGTCGGGGTGGAATCAGCCCCAGCATTTT
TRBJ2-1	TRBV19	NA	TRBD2	CASSPRAGGKYNEQFF	TGTGCCAGTAGTCCCAGGGCGGGGGGGAAATACAATGAGCAGTTCTTC